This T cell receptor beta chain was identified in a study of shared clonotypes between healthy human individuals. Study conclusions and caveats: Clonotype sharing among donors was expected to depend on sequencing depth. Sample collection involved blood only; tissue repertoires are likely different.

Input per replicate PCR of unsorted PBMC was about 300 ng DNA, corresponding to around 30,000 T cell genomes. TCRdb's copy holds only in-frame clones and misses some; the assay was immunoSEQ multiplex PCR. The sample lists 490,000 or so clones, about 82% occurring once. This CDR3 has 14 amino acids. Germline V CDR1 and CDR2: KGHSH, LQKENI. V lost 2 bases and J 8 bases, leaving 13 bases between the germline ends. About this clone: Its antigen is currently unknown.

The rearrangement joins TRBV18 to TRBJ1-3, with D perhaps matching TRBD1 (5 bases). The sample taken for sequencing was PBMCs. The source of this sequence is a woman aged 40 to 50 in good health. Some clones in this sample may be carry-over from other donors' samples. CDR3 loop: CASSPRGGYDTIYF. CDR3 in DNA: TGTGCCAGCTCACCAAGGGGCGGTTACGACACCATATATTTT. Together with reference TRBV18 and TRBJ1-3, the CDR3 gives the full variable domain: NAGVMQNPRHLVRRRGQEARLRCSPMKGHSHVYWYRQLPEEGLKFMVYLQKENIIDESGMPKERFSAEFPKEGPSILRIQQVVRGDSAAYFCASSPRGGYDTIYFGEGSWLTVV.